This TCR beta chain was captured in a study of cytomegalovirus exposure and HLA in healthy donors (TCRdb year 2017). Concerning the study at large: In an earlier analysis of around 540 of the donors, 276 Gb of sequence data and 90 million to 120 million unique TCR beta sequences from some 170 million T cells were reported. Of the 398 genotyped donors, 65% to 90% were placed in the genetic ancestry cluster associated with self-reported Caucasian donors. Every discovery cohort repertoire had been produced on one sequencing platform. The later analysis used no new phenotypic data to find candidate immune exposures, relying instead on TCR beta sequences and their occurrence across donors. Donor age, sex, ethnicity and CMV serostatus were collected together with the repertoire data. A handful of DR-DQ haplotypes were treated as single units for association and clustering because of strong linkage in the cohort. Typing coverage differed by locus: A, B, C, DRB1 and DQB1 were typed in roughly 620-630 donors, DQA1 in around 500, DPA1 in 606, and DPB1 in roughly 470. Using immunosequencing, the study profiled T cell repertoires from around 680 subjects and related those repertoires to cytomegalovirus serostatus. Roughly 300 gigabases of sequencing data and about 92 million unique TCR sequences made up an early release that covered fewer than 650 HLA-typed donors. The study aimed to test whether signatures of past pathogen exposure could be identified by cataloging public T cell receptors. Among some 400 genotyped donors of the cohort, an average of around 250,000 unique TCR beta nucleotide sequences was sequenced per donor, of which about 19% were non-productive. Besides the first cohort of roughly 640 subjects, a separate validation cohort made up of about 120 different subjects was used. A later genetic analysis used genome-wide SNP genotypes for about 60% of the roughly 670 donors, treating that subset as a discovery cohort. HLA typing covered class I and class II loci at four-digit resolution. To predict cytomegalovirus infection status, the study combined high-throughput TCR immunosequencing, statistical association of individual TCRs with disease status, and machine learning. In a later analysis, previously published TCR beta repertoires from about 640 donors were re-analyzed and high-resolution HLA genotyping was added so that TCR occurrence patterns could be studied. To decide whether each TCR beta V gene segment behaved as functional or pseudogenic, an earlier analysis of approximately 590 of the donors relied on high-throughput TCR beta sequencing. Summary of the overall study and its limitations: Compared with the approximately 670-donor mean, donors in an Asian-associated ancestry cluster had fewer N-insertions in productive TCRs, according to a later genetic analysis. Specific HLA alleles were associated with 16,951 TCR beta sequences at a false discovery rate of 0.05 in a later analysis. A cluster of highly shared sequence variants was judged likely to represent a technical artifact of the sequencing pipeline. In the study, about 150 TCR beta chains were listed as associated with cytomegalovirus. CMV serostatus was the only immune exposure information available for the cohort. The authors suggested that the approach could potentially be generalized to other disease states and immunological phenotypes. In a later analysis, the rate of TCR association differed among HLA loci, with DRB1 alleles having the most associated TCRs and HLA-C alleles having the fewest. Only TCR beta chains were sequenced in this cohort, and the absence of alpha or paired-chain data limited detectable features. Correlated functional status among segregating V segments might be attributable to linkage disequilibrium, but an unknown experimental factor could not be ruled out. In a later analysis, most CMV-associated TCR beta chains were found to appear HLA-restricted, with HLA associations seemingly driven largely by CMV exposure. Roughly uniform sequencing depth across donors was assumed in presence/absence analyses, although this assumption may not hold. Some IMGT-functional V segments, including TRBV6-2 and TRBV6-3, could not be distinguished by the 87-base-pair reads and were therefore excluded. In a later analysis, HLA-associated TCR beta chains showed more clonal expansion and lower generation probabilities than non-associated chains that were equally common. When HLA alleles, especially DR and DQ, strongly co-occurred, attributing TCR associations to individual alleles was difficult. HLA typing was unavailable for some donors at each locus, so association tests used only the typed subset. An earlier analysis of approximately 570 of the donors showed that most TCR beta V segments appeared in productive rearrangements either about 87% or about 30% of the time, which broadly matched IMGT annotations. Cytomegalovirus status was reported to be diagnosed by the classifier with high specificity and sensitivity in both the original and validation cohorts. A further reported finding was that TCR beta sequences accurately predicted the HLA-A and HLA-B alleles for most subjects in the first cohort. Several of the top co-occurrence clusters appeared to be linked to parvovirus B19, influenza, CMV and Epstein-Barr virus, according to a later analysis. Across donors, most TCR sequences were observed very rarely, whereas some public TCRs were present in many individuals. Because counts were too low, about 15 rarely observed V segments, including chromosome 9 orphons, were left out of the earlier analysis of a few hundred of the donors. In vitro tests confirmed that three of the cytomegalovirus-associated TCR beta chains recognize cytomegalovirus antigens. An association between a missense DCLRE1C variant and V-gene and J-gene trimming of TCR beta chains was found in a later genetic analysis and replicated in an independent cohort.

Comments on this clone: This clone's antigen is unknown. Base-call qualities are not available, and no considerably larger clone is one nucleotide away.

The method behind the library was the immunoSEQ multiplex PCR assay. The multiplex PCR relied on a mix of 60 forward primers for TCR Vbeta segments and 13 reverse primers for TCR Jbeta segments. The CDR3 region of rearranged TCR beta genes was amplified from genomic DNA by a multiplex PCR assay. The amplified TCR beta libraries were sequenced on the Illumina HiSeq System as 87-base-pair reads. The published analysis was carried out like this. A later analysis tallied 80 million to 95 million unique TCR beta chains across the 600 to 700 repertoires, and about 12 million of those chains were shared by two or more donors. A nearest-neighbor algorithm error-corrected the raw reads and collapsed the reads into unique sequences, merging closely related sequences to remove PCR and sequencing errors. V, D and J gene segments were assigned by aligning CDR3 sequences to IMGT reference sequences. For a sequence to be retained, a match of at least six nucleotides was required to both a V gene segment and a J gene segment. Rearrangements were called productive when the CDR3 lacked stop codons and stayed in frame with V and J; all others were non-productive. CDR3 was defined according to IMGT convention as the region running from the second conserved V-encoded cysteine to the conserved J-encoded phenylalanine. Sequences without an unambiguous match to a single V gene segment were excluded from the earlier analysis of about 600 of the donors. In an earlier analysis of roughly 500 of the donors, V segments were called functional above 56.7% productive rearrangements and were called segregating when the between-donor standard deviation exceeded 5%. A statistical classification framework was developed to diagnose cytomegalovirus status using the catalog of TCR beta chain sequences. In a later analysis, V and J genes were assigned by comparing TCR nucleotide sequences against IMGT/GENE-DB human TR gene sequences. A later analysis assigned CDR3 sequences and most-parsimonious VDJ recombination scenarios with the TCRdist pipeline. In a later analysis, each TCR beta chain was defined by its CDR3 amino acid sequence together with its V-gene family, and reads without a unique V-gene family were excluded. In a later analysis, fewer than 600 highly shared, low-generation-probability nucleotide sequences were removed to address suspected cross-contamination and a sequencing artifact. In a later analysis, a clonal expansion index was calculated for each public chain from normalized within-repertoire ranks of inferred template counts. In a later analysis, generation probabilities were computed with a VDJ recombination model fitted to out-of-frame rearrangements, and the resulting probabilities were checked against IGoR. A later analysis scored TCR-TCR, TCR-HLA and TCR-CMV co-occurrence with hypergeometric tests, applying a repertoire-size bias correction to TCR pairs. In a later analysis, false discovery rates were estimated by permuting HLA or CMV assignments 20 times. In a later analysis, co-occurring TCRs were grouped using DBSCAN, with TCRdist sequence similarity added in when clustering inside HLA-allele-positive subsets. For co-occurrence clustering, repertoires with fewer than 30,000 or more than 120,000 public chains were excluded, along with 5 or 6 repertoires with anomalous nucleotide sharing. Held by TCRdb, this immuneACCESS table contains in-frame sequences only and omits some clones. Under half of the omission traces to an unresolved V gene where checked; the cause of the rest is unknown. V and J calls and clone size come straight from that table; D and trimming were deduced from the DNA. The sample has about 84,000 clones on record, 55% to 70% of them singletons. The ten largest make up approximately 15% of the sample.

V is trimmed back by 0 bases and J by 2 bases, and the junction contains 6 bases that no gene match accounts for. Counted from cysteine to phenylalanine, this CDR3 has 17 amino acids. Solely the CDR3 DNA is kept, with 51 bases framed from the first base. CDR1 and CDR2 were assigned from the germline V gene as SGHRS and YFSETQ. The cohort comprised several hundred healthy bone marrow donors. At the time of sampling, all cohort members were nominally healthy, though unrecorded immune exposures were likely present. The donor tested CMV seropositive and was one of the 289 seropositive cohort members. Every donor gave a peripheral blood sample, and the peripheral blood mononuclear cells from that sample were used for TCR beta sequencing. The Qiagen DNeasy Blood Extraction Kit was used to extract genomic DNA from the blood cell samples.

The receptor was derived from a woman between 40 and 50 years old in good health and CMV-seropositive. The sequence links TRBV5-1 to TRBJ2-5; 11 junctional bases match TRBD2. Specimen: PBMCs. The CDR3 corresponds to CASSLGTSGLNQETQYF. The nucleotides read TGCGCCAGCAGCTTGGGGACTAGCGGGTTAAATCAAGAGACCCAGTACTTC.